These 24 T cell receptor beta chains share one sample of origin, sequenced in a study of T cells after somatic rescue of genetic block. The repertoire was sequenced with immunoSEQ multiplex PCR; TCRdb's copy has only in-frame clones and lacks some. The table records roughly 13,000 clones, 60% to 75% of them present only once. Sequencing was performed on peripheral blood mononuclear cells (PBMCs). Every receptor here comes from a boy aged 5-17 years.

This clone was observed once. The chain combines TRBV7-7 with TRBJ2-7; 9 positions agree with TRBD1. Germline V gene sequence: CDR1 SSHAT, CDR2 FNYEAQ (reference sequence). The length of the CDR3 is 14 residues. Germline trimming cut 1 base from V and 7 bases from J; bases unmatched to any gene: 5. Here the CDR3 reads CASSLGTGVGEQYF. The CDR3 DNA follows: TGTGCCAGCAGCTTAGGGACAGGGGTTGGGGAGCAGTACTTC.

The chain employs TRBV7-6 and TRBJ2-7, with no clear D. The germline V and J ends were trimmed by 5 bases and 2 bases, with 7 bases remaining between them. The CDR3 has 12 residues. Germline CDR1 SGHVS, CDR2 FNYEAQ. The CDR3 loop reads CASSLLTYEQYF. In nucleotides, the CDR3 is TGTGCCAGCAGCCTACTGACCTACGAGCAGTACTTC. Complete variable domain (other parts from reference TRBV7-6 and TRBJ2-7): GAGVSQSPRYKVTKRGQDVALRCDPISGHVSLYWYRQALGQGPEFLTYFNYEAQQDKSGLPNDRFSAERPEGSISTLTIQRTEQRDSAMYRCASSLLTYEQYFGPGTRLTVT.

V and J are TRBV5-1 and TRBJ2-3; TRBD1 aligns across 9 bases. The CDR3 runs to 16 residues. Germline CDR1 SGHRS, CDR2 YFSETQ. J lost 0 bases, V lost 2 bases, and 4 bases had no gene match. The CDR3, as DNA: TGCGCCAGCAGCTTACAGGGGGCGCAAAGCACAGATACGCAGTATTTT. As protein: CASSLQGAQSTDTQYF.

The chain joins TRBV27 to TRBJ2-7; D not resolved. This CDR3 region has 15 residues. Germline V gives CDR1 MNHEY, CDR2 SMNVEV (reference sequence). Trimming took 5 bases from V and 6 from J, leaving 20 bases between them. This chain's CDR3 is CASSPSSAGSGEQYF. The CDR3 DNA sequence: TGTGCCAGCAGTCCCTCCTCAGCTGGGTCAGGCGAGCAGTACTTC.

The J gene is TRBJ1-1, the V gene TRBV11-2; tentatively, D is TRBD1 (5 bases). The CDR3 is 13 residues long. Trimming removed 4 bases from V and 4 bases from J, with 10 bases in between. Looked up from germline, CDR1 is SGHAT and CDR2 is FQNNGV. Here the CDR3 DNA reads TGTGCCAGCAGCTGGACAACGCCCACTGAAGCTTTCTTT. Residues: CASSWTTPTEAFF. The variable domain in full, with the rest retrieved from reference TRBV11-2 and TRBJ1-1, is EAGVAQSPRYKIIEKRQSVAFWCNPISGHATLYWYQQILGQGPKLLIQFQNNGVVDDSQLPKDRFSAERLKGVDSTLKIQPAKLEDSAVYLCASSWTTPTEAFFGQGTRLTVV.

V and J are TRBV5-1 and TRBJ1-1, with a weak D call TRBD1 (6 bases). The germline V and J ends were trimmed by 1 base and 1 base, with 8 bases remaining between them. The V gene's germline CDR1 is SGHRS and CDR2 YFSETQ. The CDR3 loop spans 14 amino acids. For the CDR3, the DNA is TGCGCCAGCAGCTTGCAGACAGGGAACACTGAAGCTTTCTTT. The encoded protein is CASSLQTGNTEAFF.

This chain connects TRBV19 to TRBJ2-7; tentative D call: TRBD2 (7 bases). V was shortened by 5 bases and J by 2 bases, with 13 bases between the two germline ends. Germline CDR1 reads LNHDA; CDR2 reads SQIVND (reference sequence). The CDR3 is made up of 14 amino acids. The CDR3 nucleotides read TGTGCCAGTAGTGGGGGGGCCGGACCCTACGAGCAGTACTTC. Translation gives CASSGGAGPYEQYF.

CDR3 in amino acids: CASSLGRLLSYEQYF. As DNA, the CDR3 is TGTGCCAGCAGTTTAGGTCGCTTGTTATCCTACGAGCAGTACTTC. The chain couples TRBV28 to TRBJ2-7; no firm D call. CDR3 size: 15 residues. Trimming removed 2 bases at V and 1 base at J, with 12 bases between. The germline gives CDR1 MDHEN, CDR2 SYDVKM.

This sequence joins TRBV9 and TRBJ2-3; tentative D call: TRBD2 (5 bases). The ends were cut back, 0 bases at V and 6 bases at J, with 14 bases in the middle. CDR1 is SGDLS and CDR2 is YYNGEE in the germline V gene. This CDR3 is built from 15 residues. The DNA of the CDR3 is TGTGCCAGCAGCGTAGAACTAGGTCCTATCGATACGCAGTATTTT. Translated, it gives CASSVELGPIDTQYF.

The J gene is TRBJ2-3, the V gene TRBV5-1, with 9 bases that match TRBD2. Germline V gives CDR1 SGHRS, CDR2 YFSETQ. There are 16 residues in the CDR3. Germline trimming cut 0 bases from V and 7 bases from J; bases unmatched to any gene: 9. CDR3 in DNA: TGCGCCAGCAGCTTGGTGGCTAGCGGGGTGGGAAATACGCAGTATTTT. Its protein product is CASSLVASGVGNTQYF.

This clone was seen more than once but under ten times. The CDR3 protein is CASSRGQGETQYF. CDR3 nucleotides: TGTGCCAGCAGCAGGGGGCAGGGAGAGACCCAGTACTTC. The chain has TRBV19 and TRBJ2-5, with TRBD1 identical over 8 bases. CDR3 length: 13 amino acids. Germline V gives CDR1 LNHDA, CDR2 SQIVND (reference sequence). After removal of 9 bases from V and 4 bases from J, the junction contained 7 bases not matched to a gene.

The V and J genes are TRBV6-6 and TRBJ1-1, with a tentative D call TRBD1 (5 bases). Deletions cut 6 bases from V and 1 base from J, with 15 bases between. CDR1 and CDR2 from the germline V gene are MNHNY and SVGAGI (reference sequence). The CDR3 is made up of 15 amino acids. Here the CDR3 reads CASSPARAANTEAFF. CDR3 nucleotides: TGTGCCAGCAGCCCCGCCAGGGCGGCGAACACTGAAGCTTTCTTT.

This clone appeared a few times. CDR3: CASSYLGVAGTEAFF. Written as DNA, the CDR3 is TGTGCCAGCAGTTACTTGGGCGTCGCCGGCACTGAAGCTTTCTTT. The chain recombines TRBV6-5 with TRBJ1-1; D not certain. V shed 1 base and J shed 4 bases, with 13 bases lying between them. The CDR3 length is 15 residues. The germline V gene encodes CDR1 MNHEY and CDR2 SVGAGI.

CDR3 sequence reads: CASRKYRGESNQPQHF. DNA for the CDR3: TGTGCCAGCAGGAAATATAGAGGGGAAAGCAATCAGCCCCAGCATTTT. The genes are TRBV27 and TRBJ1-5; maybe TRBD1 (5 bases). The V end was cut by 6 bases, the J end by 1 base, with 16 bases between. The CDR3 is 16 amino acids. The germline V gene encodes CDR1 MNHEY and CDR2 SMNVEV (reference sequence).

The chain has TRBV18 and TRBJ1-1; D is uncertain. CDR1 and CDR2 from the germline V gene are KGHSH and LQKENI. Trimming stripped 3 bases from V and 0 bases from J, with 5 bases between. The CDR3 covers 13 residues. CDR3 sequence: CASSPTLNTEAFF. The CDR3 DNA reads as TGTGCCAGCTCACCGACCTTGAACACTGAAGCTTTCTTT. Variable domain in full (rest from reference TRBV18 and TRBJ1-1): NAGVMQNPRHLVRRRGQEARLRCSPMKGHSHVYWYRQLPEEGLKFMVYLQKENIIDESGMPKERFSAEFPKEGPSILRIQQVVRGDSAAYFCASSPTLNTEAFFGQGTRLTVV.

This clone was observed once. This chain links TRBV11-2 with TRBJ2-4, with TRBD2 matching over 7 bases. The CDR3 runs to 14 residues. Looked up from germline, CDR1 is SGHAT and CDR2 is FQNNGV. With 1 base clipped from V and 6 bases from J, the junction kept 3 bases outside the gene matches. The DNA for the CDR3 is TGTGCCAGCAGCTTAGGGGGGGGTGTAAACATTCAGTACTTC. This codes for CASSLGGGVNIQYF.

This rearrangement joins TRBV5-1 to TRBJ2-7, with TRBD2 matching over 7 bases. V dropped 6 bases and J dropped 6; count of bases not matched to a gene: 15. The CDR3 sequence is 15 residues long. CDR1 and CDR2 (germline): SGHRS, YFSETQ. CDR3 in amino acids: CASKSGVPTKGEQYF. CDR3 DNA sequence: TGCGCCAGCAAGAGCGGGGTCCCGACCAAGGGCGAGCAGTACTTC.

This chain joins TRBV19 and TRBJ2-7; D ambiguous. The CDR3 is 12 amino acids. Per germline, CDR1 LNHDA and CDR2 SQIVND (reference sequence). The V end lost 2 bases, the J end lost 1 base, and 3 bases lay between the germline ends. DNA for the CDR3: TGTGCCAGTAGTATACCTTCCTACGAGCAGTACTTC. It codes for CASSIPSYEQYF.

CDR3 residues: CASSKGTGLYEQYF. The CDR3 nucleotides read TGTGCCAGTAGTAAAGGGACAGGGCTATACGAGCAGTACTTC. This chain uses TRBV19 with TRBJ2-7, with 9 positions matching TRBD1. V shed 4 bases, J shed 4 bases, and the junction held 5 bases outside the gene matches. The CDR3 sequence is 14 residues long. Germline assignment: CDR1 LNHDA and CDR2 SQIVND (reference sequence).

Only one count was recorded for this clone. This sequence joins TRBV5-8 and TRBJ1-4, with TRBD1 identical over 8 bases. CDR1 SGHTS and CDR2 YDEGEE come from the germline V gene. V shed 4 bases, J shed 0 bases, and the junction held 8 bases outside the gene matches. The CDR3 has 17 amino acids. The CDR3 nucleotides read TGTGCCAGCAGCCCCCAGGGGGCCCTTGCAACTAATGAAAAACTGTTTTTT. It specifies CASSPQGALATNEKLFF.

DNA of the CDR3: TGTGCCAGTAGTATACGGGGAGATGAAAAACTGTTTTTT. It is translated as CASSIRGDEKLFF. The chain is built from TRBV19 and TRBJ1-4, with D unclear. The germline CDR1 and CDR2 sequences are LNHDA and SQIVND (reference sequence). Trimming stripped 2 bases from V and 6 bases from J, with 7 bases between. The CDR3 is made up of 13 amino acids.

The table lists this clone with a count of one. The J gene is TRBJ2-4, the V gene TRBV6-5; maybe TRBD1 (5 bases). In germline, CDR1 is MNHEY, CDR2 SVGAGI. CDR3 length equals 14 residues. V gave up 6 bases and J gave up 0 bases, with 9 bases separating them. CDR3 nucleotide sequence: TGTGCCAGCAGCAGGGCCCTAGCCAAAAACATTCAGTACTTC. This codes for CASSRALAKNIQYF.

This chain connects TRBV10-3 to TRBJ2-5; 9 bases agree with TRBD1. Germline loops: CDR1 ENHRY, CDR2 SYGVKD. V shed 6 bases, J shed 3 bases, and the junction held 2 bases outside the gene matches. The CDR3 loop spans 13 amino acids. Here the CDR3 reads CAISRQGEETQYF. In nucleotides, the CDR3 is TGTGCCATCAGCCGACAGGGGGAAGAGACCCAGTACTTC.

The chain carries TRBV5-6 and TRBJ2-5; D is ambiguous. CDR1 SGHDT and CDR2 YYEEEE come from the germline V gene. The CDR3 runs to 15 residues. Trimming removed 0 bases at V and 7 bases at J, with 16 bases between. The chain's CDR3 is CASSLGSIEGPTQYF. DNA for the CDR3: TGTGCCAGCAGCTTGGGGTCGATAGAAGGCCCGACCCAGTACTTC. Based on the CDR3 plus reference TRBV5-6 and TRBJ2-5, the full variable domain is DAGVTQSPTHLIKTRGQQVTLRCSPKSGHDTVSWYQQALGQGPQFIFQYYEEEERQRGNFPDRFSGHQFPNYSSELNVNALLLGDSALYLCASSLGSIEGPTQYFGPGTRLLVL.